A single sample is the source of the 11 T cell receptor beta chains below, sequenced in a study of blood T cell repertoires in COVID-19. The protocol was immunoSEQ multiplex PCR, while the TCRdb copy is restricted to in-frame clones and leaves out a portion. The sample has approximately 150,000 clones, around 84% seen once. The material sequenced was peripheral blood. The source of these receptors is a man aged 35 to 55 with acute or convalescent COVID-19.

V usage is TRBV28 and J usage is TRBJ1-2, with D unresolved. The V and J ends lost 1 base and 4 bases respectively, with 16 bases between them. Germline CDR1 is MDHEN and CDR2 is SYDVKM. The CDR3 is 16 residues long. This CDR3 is CASSLLTQRASYGYTF. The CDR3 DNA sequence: TGTGCCAGCAGTTTATTAACTCAGCGGGCGTCCTATGGCTACACCTTC.

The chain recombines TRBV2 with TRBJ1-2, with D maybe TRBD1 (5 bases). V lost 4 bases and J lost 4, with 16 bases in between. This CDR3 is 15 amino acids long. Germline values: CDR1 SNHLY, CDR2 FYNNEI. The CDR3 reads CASSGGRGSTYGYTF. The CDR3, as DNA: TGTGCCAGCAGTGGCGGACGGGGGAGTACCTATGGCTACACCTTC.

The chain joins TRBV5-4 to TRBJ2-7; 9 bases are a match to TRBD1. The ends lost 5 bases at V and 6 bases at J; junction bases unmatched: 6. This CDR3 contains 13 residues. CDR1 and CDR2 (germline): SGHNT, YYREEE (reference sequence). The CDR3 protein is CASRRDRDREQYF. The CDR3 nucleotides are TGTGCCAGCAGGCGGGACAGGGATCGCGAGCAGTACTTC.

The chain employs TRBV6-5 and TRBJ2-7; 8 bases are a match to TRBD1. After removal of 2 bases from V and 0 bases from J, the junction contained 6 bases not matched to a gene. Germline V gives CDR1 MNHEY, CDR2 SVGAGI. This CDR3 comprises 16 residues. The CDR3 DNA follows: TGTGCCAGCAGTTACGCAGGGGGCTATAGCTCCTACGAGCAGTACTTC. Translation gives CASSYAGGYSSYEQYF.

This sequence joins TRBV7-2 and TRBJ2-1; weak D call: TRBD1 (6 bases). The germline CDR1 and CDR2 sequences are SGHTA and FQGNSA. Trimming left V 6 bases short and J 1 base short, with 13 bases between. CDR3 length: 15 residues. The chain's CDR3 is CASRQQGGSYNEQFF. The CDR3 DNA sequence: TGTGCCAGCAGACAACAGGGTGGGTCCTACAATGAGCAGTTCTTC.

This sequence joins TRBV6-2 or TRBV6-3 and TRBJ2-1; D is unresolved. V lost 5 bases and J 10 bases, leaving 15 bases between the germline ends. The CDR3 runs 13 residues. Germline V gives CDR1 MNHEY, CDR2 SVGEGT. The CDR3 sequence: CASSASPPREQFF. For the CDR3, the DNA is TGTGCCAGCAGTGCATCTCCCCCCCGGGAGCAGTTCTTC.

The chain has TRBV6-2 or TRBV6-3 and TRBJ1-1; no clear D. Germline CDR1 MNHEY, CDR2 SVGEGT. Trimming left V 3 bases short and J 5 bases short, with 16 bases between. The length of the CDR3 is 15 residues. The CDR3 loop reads CASSYRTYRGTEAFF. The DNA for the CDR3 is TGTGCCAGCAGTTATCGCACATACCGTGGTACTGAAGCTTTCTTT.

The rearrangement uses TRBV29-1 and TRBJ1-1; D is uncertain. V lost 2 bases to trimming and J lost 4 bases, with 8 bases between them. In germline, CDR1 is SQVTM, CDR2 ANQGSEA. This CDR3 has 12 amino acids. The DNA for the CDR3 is TGCAGCGTTGAAAGGGAGGGCACTGAAGCTTTCTTT. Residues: CSVEREGTEAFF.

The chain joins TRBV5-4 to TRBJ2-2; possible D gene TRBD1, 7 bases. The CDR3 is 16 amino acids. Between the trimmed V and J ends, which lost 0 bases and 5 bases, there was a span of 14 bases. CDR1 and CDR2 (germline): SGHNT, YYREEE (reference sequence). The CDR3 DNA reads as TGTGCCAGCAGCTTGGAGTTGGCAGGGGGGACCGGGGAGCTGTTTTTT. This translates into CASSLELAGGTGELFF. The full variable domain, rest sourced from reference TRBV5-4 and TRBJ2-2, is ETGVTQSPTHLIKTRGQQVTLRCSSQSGHNTVSWYQQALGQGPQFIFQYYREEENGRGNFPPRFSGLQFPNYSSELNVNALELDDSALYLCASSLELAGGTGELFFGEGSRLTVL.

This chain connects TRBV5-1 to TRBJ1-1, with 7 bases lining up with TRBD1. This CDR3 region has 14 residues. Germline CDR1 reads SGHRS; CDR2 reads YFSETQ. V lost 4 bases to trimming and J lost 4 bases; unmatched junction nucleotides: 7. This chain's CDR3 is CASSPLTGSTEAFF. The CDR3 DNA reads TGCGCCAGCAGCCCATTGACAGGGAGCACTGAAGCTTTCTTT.

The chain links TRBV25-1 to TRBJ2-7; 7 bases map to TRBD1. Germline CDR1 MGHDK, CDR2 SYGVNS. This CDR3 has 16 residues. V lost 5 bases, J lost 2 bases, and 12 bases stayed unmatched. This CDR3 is CASSTRTGVAAYEQYF. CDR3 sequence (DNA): TGTGCCAGCAGTACAAGAACAGGGGTCGCTGCCTACGAGCAGTACTTC.